This is a list of T cell receptor beta chains from one sample in a study of blood T cells in healthy people across ages. TCRdb itself ran the 5' RACE reads through MiXCR, one entry per CDR3 protein. This table holds 650,000 to 1,000,000 distinct CDR3 sequences, 36% found once. The sequencing input was blood. The receptor set was obtained from a young man in good health. The CDR3 runs from the conserved cysteine through the conserved F or W. A D gene is named only where the DNA matches it firmly. For some rows the clone size is stated as once, few or many, or as a class when expanded; others skip it.

clone_size: few
v_call: TRBV6-2/TRBV6-3
cdr3_length: 15
j_call: TRBJ2-1
d_call: -
cdr3_aa: CASSPRRDQHNEQFF
cdr3_nt: TGTGCCAGCAGTCCGAGGAGAGACCAGCACAATGAGCAGTTCTTC

clone_size: few
v_call: TRBV7-6
cdr3_length: 15
j_call: TRBJ2-3
d_call: TRBD2
cdr3_aa: CASSLEAGGEDTQYF
cdr3_nt: TGTGCCAGCAGCTTAGAGGCGGGGGGTGAAGATACGCAGTATTTT

clone_size: few
v_call: TRBV7-3
cdr3_length: 14
j_call: TRBJ2-3
d_call: -
cdr3_aa: CASSPIRAVPAQYF
cdr3_nt: TGTGCCAGCAGCCCGATCCGAGCGGTCCCGGCGCAGTATTTT

clone_size: once
v_call: TRBV12-3/TRBV12-4
cdr3_length: 14
j_call: TRBJ2-5
d_call: -
cdr3_aa: CASMLQGSRETQNF
cdr3_nt: TGTGCCAGCATGCTTCAGGGTTCGAGGGAGACCCAGAACTTC

clone_size: few
v_call: TRBV5-5
cdr3_length: 15
j_call: TRBJ2-7
d_call: -
cdr3_aa: CASSWGVGSYNEQYF
cdr3_nt: TGTGCCAGCAGCTGGGGCGTCGGGTCCTACAATGAGCAGTACTTC

clone_size: few
v_call: TRBV18
cdr3_length: 14
j_call: TRBJ1-6
d_call: -
cdr3_aa: CASSPGTSHSPLHF
cdr3_nt: TGTGCCAGCTCACCCGGGACGTCTCATTCACCCCTCCACTTT

clone_size: -
v_call: TRBV21-1
cdr3_length: 18
j_call: TRBJ2-4
d_call: -
cdr3_aa: CASSKGPWPGVTKNIQYF
cdr3_nt: TGTGCCAGCAGCAAAGGTCCTTGGCCGGGTGTGACCAAAAACATTCAGTACTTC

clone_size: -
v_call: TRBV7-9
cdr3_length: 18
j_call: TRBJ2-3
d_call: TRBD2
cdr3_aa: CASSLARTGGPRTDTQYF
cdr3_nt: TGTGCCAGCAGCTTAGCGCGAACGGGAGGGCCCCGCACAGATACGCAGTATTTT

clone_size: many
v_call: TRBV7-2
cdr3_length: 18
j_call: TRBJ2-3
d_call: TRBD2
cdr3_aa: CASKTSGGVISSTDTQYF
cdr3_nt: TGTGCCAGCAAGACTAGCGGGGGAGTAATCTCTAGCACAGATACGCAGTATTTT

clone_size: -
v_call: TRBV5-1
cdr3_length: 20
j_call: TRBJ2-4
d_call: -
cdr3_aa: CASSLEGVRELFRGENIQYF
cdr3_nt: TGCGCCAGCAGCTTGGAAGGGGTCAGGGAGTTGTTTCGCGGAGAAAACATTCAGTACTTC

clone_size: -
v_call: TRBV15
cdr3_length: 12
j_call: TRBJ1-6
d_call: -
cdr3_aa: CATSTPNSPLHF
cdr3_nt: TGTGCCACCTCCACCCCGAATTCACCCCTCCACTTT

clone_size: few
v_call: TRBV20-1
cdr3_length: 14
j_call: TRBJ1-4
d_call: TRBD1
cdr3_aa: CSVPDRATNEKLFF
cdr3_nt: TGCAGTGTACCGGACAGGGCAACTAATGAAAAACTGTTTTTT

clone_size: -
v_call: TRBV20-1
cdr3_length: 15
j_call: TRBJ2-1
d_call: -
cdr3_aa: CSASPEAGVGETQFF
cdr3_nt: TGCAGTGCTAGTCCCGAGGCAGGGGTTGGAGAGACCCAGTTCTTC

clone_size: -
v_call: TRBV5-1
cdr3_length: 16
j_call: TRBJ2-4
d_call: -
cdr3_aa: CASSLEPGTRRNIQYF
cdr3_nt: TGCGCCAGCAGCTTGGAACCAGGGACACGGAGGAACATTCAGTACTTC

clone_size: many
v_call: TRBV7-2
cdr3_length: 16
j_call: TRBJ2-1
d_call: TRBD2
cdr3_aa: CASSLLTSLGLDEQFF
cdr3_nt: TGTGCCAGCAGCCTCCTGACTAGCTTGGGGTTGGATGAGCAGTTCTTC

clone_size: many
v_call: TRBV12-3/TRBV12-4
cdr3_length: 13
j_call: TRBJ1-2
d_call: -
cdr3_aa: CASTVTGRGGYTF
cdr3_nt: TGTGCCAGCACCGTTACAGGGAGGGGAGGCTACACCTTC

clone_size: many
v_call: TRBV12-3/TRBV12-4
cdr3_length: 18
j_call: TRBJ2-7
d_call: TRBD1
cdr3_aa: CASSQAENRGLYPYEQYF
cdr3_nt: TGTGCCAGCAGTCAAGCCGAAAACAGGGGGCTTTACCCCTACGAGCAGTACTTC

clone_size: few
v_call: TRBV20-1
cdr3_length: 15
j_call: TRBJ2-1
d_call: TRBD2
cdr3_aa: CSARDSGGQHNEQFF
cdr3_nt: TGCAGTGCTAGAGATAGCGGGGGCCAGCACAATGAGCAGTTCTTC

clone_size: -
v_call: TRBV7-2
cdr3_length: 15
j_call: TRBJ2-3
d_call: -
cdr3_aa: CASSLAIGWGDTQYF
cdr3_nt: TGTGCCAGCAGCTTAGCGATTGGATGGGGAGATACGCAGTATTTT

clone_size: -
v_call: TRBV27
cdr3_length: 16
j_call: TRBJ1-5
d_call: -
cdr3_aa: CASRAPGYEADQPQHF
cdr3_nt: TGTGCCAGCAGGGCACCGGGCTACGAAGCGGATCAGCCCCAGCATTTT

clone_size: -
v_call: TRBV5-1
cdr3_length: 14
j_call: TRBJ2-1
d_call: TRBD2
cdr3_aa: CASSLTSGTDEQFF
cdr3_nt: TGCGCCAGCAGCTTGACTAGCGGGACGGATGAGCAGTTCTTC

clone_size: -
v_call: TRBV6-2/TRBV6-3
cdr3_length: 21
j_call: TRBJ1-5
d_call: TRBD1
cdr3_aa: CASSSLKETGGYLLGNQPQHF
cdr3_nt: TGTGCCAGCAGTTCCTTAAAGGAGACAGGGGGATACCTTCTGGGCAATCAGCCCCAGCATTTT

clone_size: -
v_call: TRBV7-9
cdr3_length: 14
j_call: TRBJ2-5
d_call: -
cdr3_aa: CASSATGRRETQYF
cdr3_nt: TGTGCCAGCAGCGCGACAGGGAGGCGAGAGACCCAGTACTTC

clone_size: -
v_call: TRBV4-1
cdr3_length: 15
j_call: TRBJ1-1
d_call: -
cdr3_aa: CASSQDEAASTEAFF
cdr3_nt: TGCGCCAGCAGCCAAGACGAGGCAGCTTCCACTGAAGCTTTCTTT

clone_size: many
v_call: TRBV12-3/TRBV12-4
cdr3_length: 14
j_call: TRBJ1-4
d_call: -
cdr3_aa: CASSLGRAGEKLFF
cdr3_nt: TGTGCCAGCAGTTTGGGCAGGGCAGGGGAAAAACTGTTTTTT

clone_size: -
v_call: TRBV12-3/TRBV12-4
cdr3_length: 13
j_call: TRBJ1-2
d_call: -
cdr3_aa: CASRTSTDRIDTF
cdr3_nt: TGTGCCAGCAGAACTTCTACGGACCGGATCGACACCTTC